This entry is about one TCR beta chain. Study processing details: Counts of nucleated cells, estimated from reference gene primer amplification, were obtained. Clones were read by immunoSEQ multiplex PCR, and TCRdb kept only the in-frame ones, dropping some. V and J calls and clone size come straight from that table; D and trimming were deduced from the DNA. The table shows about 150,000 clones, with 80% to 90% occurring only once. These data come from a study of blood T cell repertoires in COVID-19. Germline V gene lookup returns CDR1 SGHDT and CDR2 YYEEEE. Trimming took off 4 bases at V and 4 bases at J, with 11 bases between the two ends. The CDR3 sequence is 13 residues long. A Seattle source enrolled patients during active infection and followed them longitudinally.

This chain connects TRBV5-6 to TRBJ1-1; D gene unclear. This sequence originates from a woman between 55 and 75 years old with COVID-19, enrolled during active disease. Sample: peripheral blood. The CDR3 sequence: CASSPPYSTEAFF. For the CDR3, the DNA is TGTGCCAGCAGCCCGCCCTACTCCACTGAAGCTTTCTTT. Complete variable domain (other parts from reference TRBV5-6 and TRBJ1-1): DAGVTQSPTHLIKTRGQQVTLRCSPKSGHDTVSWYQQALGQGPQFIFQYYEEEERQRGNFPDRFSGHQFPNYSSELNVNALLLGDSALYLCASSPPYSTEAFFGQGTRLTVV.